This TCR beta chain appears in the sequencing data of a study of blood T cell repertoires in COVID-19. Study-level information: The origin of the acute and convalescent COVID-19 samples was the United States, Italy and Spain.

Produced via immunoSEQ multiplex PCR; TCRdb's table is partial and in-frame only. The sample comprises under 250,000 clones, about four fifths of which are singletons, and 1.5% to 1.7% rests with the top ten. CDR1 is SGHDT and CDR2 is YYEEEE in the germline V gene. The CDR3 length is 16 residues. The trim removed 1 base at V and 0 bases at J, leaving 1 base unmatched. This TCR derives from a woman aged 40 to 55 who had recovered from COVID-19. This rearrangement joins TRBV5-6 to TRBJ2-6; 7 positions match TRBD1. The sequenced sample was peripheral blood. CDR3 DNA sequence: TGTGCCAGCAGCTTGACAGGGGTCTCTGGGGCCAACGTCCTGACTTTC. Protein sequence: CASSLTGVSGANVLTF.